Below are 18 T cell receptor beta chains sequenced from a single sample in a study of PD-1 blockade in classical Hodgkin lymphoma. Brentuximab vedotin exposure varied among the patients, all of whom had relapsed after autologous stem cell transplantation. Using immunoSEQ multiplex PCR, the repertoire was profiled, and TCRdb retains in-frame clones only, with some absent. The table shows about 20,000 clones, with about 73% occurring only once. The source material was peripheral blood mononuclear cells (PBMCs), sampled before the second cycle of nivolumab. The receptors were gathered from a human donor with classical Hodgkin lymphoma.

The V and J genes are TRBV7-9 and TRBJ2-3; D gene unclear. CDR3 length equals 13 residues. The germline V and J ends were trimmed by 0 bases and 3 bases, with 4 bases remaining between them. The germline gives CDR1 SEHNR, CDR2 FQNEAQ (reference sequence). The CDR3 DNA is TGTGCCAGCAGCTTAGCCAGTACAGATACGCAGTATTTT. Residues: CASSLASTDTQYF.

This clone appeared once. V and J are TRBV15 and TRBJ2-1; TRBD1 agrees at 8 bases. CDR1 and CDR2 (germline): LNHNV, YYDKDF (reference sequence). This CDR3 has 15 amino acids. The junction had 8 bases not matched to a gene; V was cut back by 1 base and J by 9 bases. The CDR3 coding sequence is TGTGCCACCAGCAGAGGAGGGGCAGGGGGCGGTGAGCAGTTCTTC. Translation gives CATSRGGAGGGEQFF.

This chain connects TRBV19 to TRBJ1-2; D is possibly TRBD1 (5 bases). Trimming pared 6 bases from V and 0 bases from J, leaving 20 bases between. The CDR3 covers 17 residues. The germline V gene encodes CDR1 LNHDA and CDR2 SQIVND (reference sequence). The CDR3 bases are TGTGCCAGTAGCGTCGGGCAGGGTAGAATAGCTAACTATGGCTACACCTTC. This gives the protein CASSVGQGRIANYGYTF.

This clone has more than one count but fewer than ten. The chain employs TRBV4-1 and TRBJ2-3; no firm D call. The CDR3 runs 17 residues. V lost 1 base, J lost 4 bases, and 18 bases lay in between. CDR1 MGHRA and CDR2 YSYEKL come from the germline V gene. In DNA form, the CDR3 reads TGCGCCAGCAGCCAAGTTTATTTGACGGGTGTCCCAGATACGCAGTATTTT. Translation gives CASSQVYLTGVPDTQYF.

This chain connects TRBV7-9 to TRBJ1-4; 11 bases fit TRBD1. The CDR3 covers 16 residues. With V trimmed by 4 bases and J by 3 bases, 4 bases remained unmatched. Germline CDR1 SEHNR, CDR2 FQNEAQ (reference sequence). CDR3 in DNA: TGTGCCAGCAGCTCCGGACAGGGGGCAGCTAATGAAAAACTGTTTTTT. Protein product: CASSSGQGAANEKLFF.

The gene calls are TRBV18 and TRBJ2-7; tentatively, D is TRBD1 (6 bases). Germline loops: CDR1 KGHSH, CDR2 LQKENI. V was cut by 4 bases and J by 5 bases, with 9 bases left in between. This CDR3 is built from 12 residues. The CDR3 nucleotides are TGTGCCAGCTCACTGGACAGAAACGAGCAGTACTTC. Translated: CASSLDRNEQYF.

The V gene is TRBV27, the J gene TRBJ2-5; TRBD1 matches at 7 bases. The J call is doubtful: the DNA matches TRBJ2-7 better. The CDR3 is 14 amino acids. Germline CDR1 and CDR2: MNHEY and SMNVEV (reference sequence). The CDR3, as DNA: TGTGCCAGCAGTTTATCTCTACAGGGGCGCGAGCAGTACTTC. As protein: CASSLSLQGREQYF.

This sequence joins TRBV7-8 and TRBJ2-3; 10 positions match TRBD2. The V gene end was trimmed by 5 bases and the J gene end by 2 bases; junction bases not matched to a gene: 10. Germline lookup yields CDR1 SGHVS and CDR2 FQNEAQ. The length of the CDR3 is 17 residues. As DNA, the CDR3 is TGTGCCAGCAGCACTAGCGGGACTGCAACAAACACAGATACGCAGTATTTT. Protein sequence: CASSTSGTATNTDTQYF.

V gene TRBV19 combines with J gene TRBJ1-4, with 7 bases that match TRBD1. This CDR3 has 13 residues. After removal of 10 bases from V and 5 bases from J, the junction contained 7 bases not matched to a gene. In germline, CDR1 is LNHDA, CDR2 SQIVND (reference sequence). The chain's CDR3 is CATWDSQNEKLFF. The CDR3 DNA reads TGTGCCACCTGGGACAGCCAGAATGAAAAACTGTTTTTT.

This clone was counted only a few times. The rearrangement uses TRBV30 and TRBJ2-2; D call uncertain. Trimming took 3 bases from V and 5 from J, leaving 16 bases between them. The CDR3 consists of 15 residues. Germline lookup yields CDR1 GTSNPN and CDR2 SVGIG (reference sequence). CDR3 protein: CAWRSPGITTGELFF. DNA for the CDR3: TGTGCCTGGAGGTCCCCAGGAATCACGACCGGGGAGCTGTTTTTT.

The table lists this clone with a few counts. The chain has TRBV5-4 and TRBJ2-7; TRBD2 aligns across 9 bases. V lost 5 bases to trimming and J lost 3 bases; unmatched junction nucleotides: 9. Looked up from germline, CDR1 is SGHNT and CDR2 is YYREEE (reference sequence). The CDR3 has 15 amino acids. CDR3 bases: TGTGCCAGCAGTGAACTGTCTAGCGGGGTCTACGAGCAGTACTTC. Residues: CASSELSSGVYEQYF.

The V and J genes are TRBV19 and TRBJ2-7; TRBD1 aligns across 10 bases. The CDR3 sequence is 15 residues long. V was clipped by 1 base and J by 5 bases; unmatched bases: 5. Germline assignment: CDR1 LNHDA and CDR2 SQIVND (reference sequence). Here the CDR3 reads CASSIGAGQGDEQYF. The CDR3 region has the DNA TGTGCCAGTAGTATAGGGGCCGGACAGGGGGACGAGCAGTACTTC.

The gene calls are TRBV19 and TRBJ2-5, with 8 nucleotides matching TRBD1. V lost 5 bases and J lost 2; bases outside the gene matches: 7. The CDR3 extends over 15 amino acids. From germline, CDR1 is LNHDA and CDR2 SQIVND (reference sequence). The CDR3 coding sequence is TGTGCCAGTAGTGCAGCAGGGGGCCCACAAGAGACCCAGTACTTC. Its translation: CASSAAGGPQETQYF.

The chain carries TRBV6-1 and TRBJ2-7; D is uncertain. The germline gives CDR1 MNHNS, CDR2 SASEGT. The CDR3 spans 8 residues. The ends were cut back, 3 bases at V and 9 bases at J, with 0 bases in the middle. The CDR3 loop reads CASSEQYF. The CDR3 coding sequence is TGTGCCAGCAGTGAGCAGTACTTC.

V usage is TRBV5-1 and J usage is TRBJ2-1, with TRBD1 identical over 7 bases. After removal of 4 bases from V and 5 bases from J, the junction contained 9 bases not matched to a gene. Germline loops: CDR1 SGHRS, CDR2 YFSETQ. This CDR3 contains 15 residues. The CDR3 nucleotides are TGCGCCAGCAGCCGACGGGACAGCACTAACAATGAGCAGTTCTTC. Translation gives CASSRRDSTNNEQFF.

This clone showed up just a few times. The CDR3: CASSNTGVGNQPQHF. CDR3 coding DNA: TGTGCCAGCAGTAATACAGGGGTCGGCAATCAGCCCCAGCATTTT. The chain links TRBV6-1 to TRBJ1-5, with 7 bases fitting TRBD1. The CDR3 runs to 15 residues. CDR1 is MNHNS and CDR2 is SASEGT in the germline V gene. Trimming took 5 bases from V and 2 from J; bases not matched to a gene: 6.

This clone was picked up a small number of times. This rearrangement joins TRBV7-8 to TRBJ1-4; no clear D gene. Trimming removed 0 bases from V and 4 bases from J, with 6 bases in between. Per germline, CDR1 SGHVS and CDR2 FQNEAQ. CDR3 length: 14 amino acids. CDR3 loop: CASSLAALNEKLFF. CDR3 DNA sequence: TGTGCCAGCAGCTTAGCGGCCCTTAATGAAAAACTGTTTTTT.

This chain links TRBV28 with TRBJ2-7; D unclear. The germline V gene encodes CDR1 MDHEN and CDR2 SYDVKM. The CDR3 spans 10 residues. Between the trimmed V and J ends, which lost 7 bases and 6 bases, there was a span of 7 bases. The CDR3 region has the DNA TGTGCCAGCATGGGAAGCGAGCAGTACTTC. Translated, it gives CASMGSEQYF.